This T cell receptor beta chain originates from a study of response to subunit inactivated influenza vaccine. Whole-study findings and limits: Each seasonal influenza vaccination recruits few new T cells, the authors suggested.

The V and J ends lost 6 bases and 5 bases, in that order; junction bases with no gene match: 5. Germline CDR1 and CDR2: DFQATT and SNEGSKA (reference sequence). The CDR3 is 13 amino acids. One entry per CDR3 protein results from TCRdb running MiXCR on the RT-PCR reads. The top ten clones hold 10% to 15% of a sample with approximately 490,000 distinct CDR3 sequences, approximately 7.7% of them seen once. This clonotype showed up just a few times. Its antigen is unidentified. This specimen consisted of PBMCs from blood, obtained less than 30 months after vaccination. The chain joins TRBV20-1 to TRBJ2-5, with 11 bases that match TRBD1. The receptor's source is a man aged 50 to 69 who received an inactivated influenza vaccine. CDR3 DNA: TGCAGTGCCGGACAGGGGGCACGGGAGACCCAGTACTTC. Translated: CSAGQGARETQYF.